This TCR beta chain was identified in a study of monozygotic twins with inflammatory bowel disease. Study observations and caveats: Relative to healthy twins, IBD patients had fewer clonotypes in common with others, a gap that was especially apparent with disease activity. Variability in patient repertoires may have come partly from differing immunosuppressive treatments.

Details on this clonotype: What it recognizes is unknown.

Through template switching, UMIs that included a 6-nucleotide sample barcode were added. TCRdb reprocessed the 5' RACE reads, with one entry per CDR3 protein and no DNA. This sample contains more than 300,000 distinct CDR3 sequences. This CDR3 region has 16 residues. CDR1 and CDR2 from the germline V gene are KGHSH and LQKENI. This rearrangement joins TRBV18 to TRBJ2-2. This sequence was found in a human donor with ulcerative colitis or Crohn's disease, or a healthy co-twin of an affected twin (not recorded which). The sequencing input was blood. CDR3 residues: CASSAQGQSNTGELFF.